The TCR beta chain under discussion was sequenced for a study of monozygotic twins with inflammatory bowel disease. This CDR3 is built from 16 residues. From germline, CDR1 is SGHVS and CDR2 FQNEAQ. On this clonotype itself: The antigen is undetermined.

With roughly 17 and 9 cycles respectively, two nested PCRs were carried out on TCRalpha and TCRbeta cDNA. TCRdb re-called the 5' RACE reads, yielding one record per CDR3 amino acid sequence without DNA. The table lists 190,000 or so distinct CDR3 sequences. Broader study findings: Clonotype sharing was lower in IBD patients than healthy twins, most markedly with disease activity.

The chain links TRBV7-8 to TRBJ2-3; the TCRdb D gene call, TRBD1, has no DNA to confirm it. Sequenced input: blood. This clonotype was obtained from a human donor with ulcerative colitis or Crohn's disease, or a healthy co-twin of an affected twin (not recorded which). CDR3 amino acids: CASSLVGGGHADTQYF.